The subject of this entry is one T cell receptor beta chain. The antigen is not known. The CDR3 extends over 16 amino acids. Per the germline V gene, CDR1 is DFQATT and CDR2 is SNEGSKA (reference sequence). V shed 1 base and J 2 bases; nucleotides not matched to a gene: 8. The TCRbeta library was prepared with unique molecular identifiers. TCRdb itself ran the PCR reads through MiXCR, one entry per CDR3 protein. The sample yields about 420,000 distinct CDR3 sequences, roughly 16% seen once. The sample is drawn from a study of T-cell reconstitution after alpha-beta-depleted transplantation in children. Study-level points and caveats: At around two months after transplant, the alpha-beta T cells were reportedly derived from several hundred expanded clones that came from non-depleted graft cells. Most T-cell counts and diversity one year after the transplant came from T cells that were newly produced.

The specimen comprised PBMCs, mostly from graft donor cells, sampled 360 days after TCRalphabeta/CD19-depleted stem cell transplant. This TCR derives from a boy in the first two years of life who had a stem cell transplant for Wiskott-Aldrich syndrome, so the T cells may come from the graft donor. V gene TRBV20-1 combines with J gene TRBJ2-7; 10 nucleotides match TRBD1. The CDR3 spells CSARGIPGQGTYEQYF. The CDR3 DNA reads TGCAGTGCTAGAGGTATACCGGGACAGGGGACCTACGAGCAGTACTTC.